This TCR beta chain was identified during a study of CD8 T cells in Susac syndrome. Random hexamers served to reverse transcribe roughly 0.5 to 1 ug RNA. An immunoSEQ multiplex PCR amplified TCR beta CDR3 over 54 Vbeta and 13 Jbeta. MiXCR, run by TCRdb on the immunoSEQ multiplex PCR reads, gives a single entry per CDR3 protein. The table has 250,000 to 300,000 distinct CDR3 sequences, about 89% seen once; the top ten hold approximately 0.18%. Sequencing of TCR beta was carried out in blood CD8+ and CD4+ T cells. While CD8+ and CD4+ T cells were isolated negatively, TEMRA cells were enriched by FACS. V was shortened by 5 bases and J by 2 bases, with 9 bases between the two germline ends. Germline V gene data show CDR1 as SEHNR and CDR2 as FQNEAQ (reference sequence). This CDR3 region has 13 residues. On this clonotype: Its antigen remains unknown.

Study-wide points: The number of individuals included in the study's TCR sequencing and HLA analysis was acknowledged as relatively small.

The clonotype comes from a human donor with multiple sclerosis. This chain uses TRBV7-9 with TRBJ2-5; D unresolved. Sequencing used CD8+ T cells from PBMCs. The CDR3 region has the DNA TGTGCCAGCAGCCCCACCCTACAAGAGACCCAGTACTTC. Translation: CASSPTLQETQYF.